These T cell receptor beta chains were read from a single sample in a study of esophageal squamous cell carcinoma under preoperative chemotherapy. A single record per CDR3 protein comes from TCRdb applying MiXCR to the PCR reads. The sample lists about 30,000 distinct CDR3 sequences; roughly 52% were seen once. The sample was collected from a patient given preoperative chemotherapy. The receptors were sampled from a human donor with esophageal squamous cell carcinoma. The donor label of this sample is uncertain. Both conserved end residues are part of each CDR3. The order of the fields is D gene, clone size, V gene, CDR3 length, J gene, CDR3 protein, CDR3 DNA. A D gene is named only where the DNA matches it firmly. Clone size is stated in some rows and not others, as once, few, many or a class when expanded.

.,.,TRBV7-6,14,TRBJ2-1,CASSFGGAYNEQFF,TGTGCCAGCAGCTTCGGCGGGGCCTACAATGAGCAGTTCTTC
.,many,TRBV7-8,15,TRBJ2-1,CASSLGGSRGNEQFF,TGTGCCAGCAGCTTAGGGGGGAGTAGGGGCAATGAGCAGTTCTTC
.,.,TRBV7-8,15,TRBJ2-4,CASSLHQRATNTQYF,TGTGCCAGCAGCTTACACCAGCGGGCCACAAATACTCAGTATTTC
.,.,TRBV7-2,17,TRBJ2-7,CASSFPTMFRESYEQYF,TGTGCCAGCAGCTTTCCGACGATGTTTAGGGAGTCCTACGAGCAGTACTTC
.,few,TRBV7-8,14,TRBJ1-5,CASSLEASGQPQHF,TGTGCCAGCAGCTTAGAGGCATCGGGCCAGCCCCAGCATTTT
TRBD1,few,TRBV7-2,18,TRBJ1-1,CASSLTGTGGTMNTEAFF,TGTGCCAGCAGCTTAACCGGGACAGGGGGTACTATGAACACTGAAGCTTTCTTT
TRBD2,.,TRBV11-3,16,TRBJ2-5,CASSLGIAGIQTTQYF,TGTGCCAGCAGCTTAGGAATAGCGGGGATCCAAACGACCCAGTATTTC
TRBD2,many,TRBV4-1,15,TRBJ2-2,CASSTSGRSAGELFF,TGCGCCAGCAGCACTAGCGGGAGAAGTGCCGGGGAGCTGTTTTTT
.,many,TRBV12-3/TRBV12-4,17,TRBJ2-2,CASSQLPGHPPPGELFF,TGTGCCAGCAGCCAACTGCCGGGACACCCCCCCCCCGGGGAGCTGTTTTTT
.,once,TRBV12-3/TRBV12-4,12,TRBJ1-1,CASSRLSSKAFF,TGTGCCAGCAGTCGACTCAGTTCTAAAGCTTTCTTT
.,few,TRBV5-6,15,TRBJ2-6,CASSLPQVGANVLTF,TGTGCCAGCAGCCTACCCCAGGTTGGGGCCAACGTCCTGACTTTC
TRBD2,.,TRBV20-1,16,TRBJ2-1,CSARDRLTSGRSEQFF,TGCAGTGCTAGAGATCGGTTGACTAGCGGGAGATCTGAGCAGTTCTTC
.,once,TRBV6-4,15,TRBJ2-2,CASSDRPGATGELFF,TGTGCCAGCAGTGACAGGCCGGGTGCCACCGGGGAGCTGTTTTTT
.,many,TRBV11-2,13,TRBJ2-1,CASSYRITDEQFF,TGTGCCAGCAGCTACCGTATTACGGATGAGCAGTTCTTC
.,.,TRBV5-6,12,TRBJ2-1,CASRGLVNEQFF,TGTGCCAGCAGGGGACTGGTGAATGAGCAGTTCTTC
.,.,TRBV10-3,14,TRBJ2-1,CAISTGTKNNEQFF,TGTGCCATCAGCACCGGGACGAAGAACAATGAGCAGTTCTTC
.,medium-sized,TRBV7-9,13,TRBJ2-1,CASSSTGMGEQFF,TGTGCCAGCAGCTCCACAGGGATGGGTGAGCAGTTCTTC
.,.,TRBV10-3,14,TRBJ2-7,CAIKETGSSYEQYF,TGTGCCATCAAGGAGACAGGCAGTTCCTACGAGCAGTACTTC
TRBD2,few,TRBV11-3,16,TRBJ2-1,CASSLAGTSGRLEQFF,TGTGCCAGCAGCTTAGCGGGGACTAGCGGGAGGCTTGAGCAGTTCTTC
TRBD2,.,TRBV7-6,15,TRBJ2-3,CARGREGTDTDTQYF,TGTGCCAGGGGCCGGGAGGGGACTGACACAGATACCCAGTATTTT
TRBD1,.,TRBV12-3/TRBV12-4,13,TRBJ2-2,CASSKVPTGALYF,TGTGCCAGCAGCAAGGTCCCCACAGGGGCGCTGTATTTT
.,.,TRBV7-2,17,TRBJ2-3,CASSSRDGAFATDTQYF,TGTGCCAGCAGCTCCAGGGACGGGGCCTTCGCCACAGATACGCAGTATTTC
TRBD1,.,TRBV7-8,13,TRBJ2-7,CVSSRTGGAEQYF,TGTGTCAGCAGCAGGACAGGGGGCGCCGAGCAGTACTTC